The TCR beta chain under discussion was sequenced for a study of cytomegalovirus exposure and HLA in healthy donors. Study-wide points: When analyzed later, a missense DCLRE1C variant was found to be linked to TCR beta V- and J-gene trimming. The presence/absence work took it that sequencing depth was about the same across donors.

As for this clone: The antigen remains unidentified.

Use of 60 Vbeta and 13 Jbeta primers characterized the PCR. The repertoire was sequenced with immunoSEQ multiplex PCR; TCRdb's copy has only in-frame clones and lacks some. The profile shows about 170,000 clones, about 88% of them singletons. This TCR derives from a man between 25 and 39 years old in good health and CMV-seropositive. Sequenced: PBMCs.

Here the CDR3 reads CASSLSGRAFDEQYF. The CDR3 DNA is TGTGCCAGCAGTTTGTCGGGCAGGGCCTTCGACGAGCAGTACTTC. The chain is built from TRBV27 and TRBJ2-7; tentative D call: TRBD1 (5 bases). CDR1 and CDR2 from the germline V gene are MNHEY and SMNVEV (reference sequence). The CDR3 is 15 amino acids. Trimming removed 3 bases at V and 5 bases at J, with 17 bases between.